This T cell receptor (beta chain) came from a study of T cell repertoires in cytomegalovirus infection. Each CDR3 protein is one row after TCRdb ran MiXCR on the reads. The sample has over 450,000 distinct CDR3 sequences, 10% to 12% seen once. This clonotype was seen many times. V was clipped by 4 bases and J by 8 bases, with 14 bases between them. The CDR3 covers 13 residues. Per the germline V gene, CDR1 is SQVTM and CDR2 is ANQGSEA. Source material: PBMCs. The clonotype originates from a human donor in good health (CMV status not recorded). Some clones in this sample may be carry-over from other donors' samples. This chain joins TRBV29-1 and TRBJ1-4; possibly TRBD1 for D (5 bases). Written as DNA, the CDR3 is TGCAGCGTTGGACCGGGGCGGGGCGAAAAACTGTTTTTT. This gives the protein CSVGPGRGEKLFF.